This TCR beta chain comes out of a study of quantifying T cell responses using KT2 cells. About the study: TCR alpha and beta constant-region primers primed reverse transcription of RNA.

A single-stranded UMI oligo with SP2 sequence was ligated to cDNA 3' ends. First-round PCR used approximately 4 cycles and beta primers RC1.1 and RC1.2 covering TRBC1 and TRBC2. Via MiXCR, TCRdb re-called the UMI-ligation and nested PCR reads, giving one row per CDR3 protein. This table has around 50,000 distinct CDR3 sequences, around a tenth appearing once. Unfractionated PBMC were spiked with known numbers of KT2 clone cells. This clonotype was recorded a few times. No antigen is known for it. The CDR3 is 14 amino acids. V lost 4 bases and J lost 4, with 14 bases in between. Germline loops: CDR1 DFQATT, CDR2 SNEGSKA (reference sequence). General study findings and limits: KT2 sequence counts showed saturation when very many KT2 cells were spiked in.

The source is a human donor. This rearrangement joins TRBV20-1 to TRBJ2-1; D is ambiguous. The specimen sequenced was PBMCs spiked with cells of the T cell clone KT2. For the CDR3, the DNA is TGCAGTGCTACCGTTCCGGCCGATTACAATGAGCAGTTCTTC. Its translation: CSATVPADYNEQFF.